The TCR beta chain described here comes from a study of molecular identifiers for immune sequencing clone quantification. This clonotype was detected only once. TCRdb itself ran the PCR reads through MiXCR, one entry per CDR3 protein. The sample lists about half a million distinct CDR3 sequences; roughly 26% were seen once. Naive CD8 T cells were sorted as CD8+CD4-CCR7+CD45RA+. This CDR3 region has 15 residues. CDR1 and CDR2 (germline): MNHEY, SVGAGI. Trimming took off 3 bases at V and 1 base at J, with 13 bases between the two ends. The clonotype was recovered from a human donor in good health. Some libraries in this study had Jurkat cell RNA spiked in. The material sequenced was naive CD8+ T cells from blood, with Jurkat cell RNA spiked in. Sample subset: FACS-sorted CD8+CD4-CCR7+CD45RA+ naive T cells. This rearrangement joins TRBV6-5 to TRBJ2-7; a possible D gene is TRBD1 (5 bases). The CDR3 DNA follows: TGTGCCAGCAGTTATATGATGGGGCAGTCCTACGAGCAGTACTTC. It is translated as CASSYMMGQSYEQYF.